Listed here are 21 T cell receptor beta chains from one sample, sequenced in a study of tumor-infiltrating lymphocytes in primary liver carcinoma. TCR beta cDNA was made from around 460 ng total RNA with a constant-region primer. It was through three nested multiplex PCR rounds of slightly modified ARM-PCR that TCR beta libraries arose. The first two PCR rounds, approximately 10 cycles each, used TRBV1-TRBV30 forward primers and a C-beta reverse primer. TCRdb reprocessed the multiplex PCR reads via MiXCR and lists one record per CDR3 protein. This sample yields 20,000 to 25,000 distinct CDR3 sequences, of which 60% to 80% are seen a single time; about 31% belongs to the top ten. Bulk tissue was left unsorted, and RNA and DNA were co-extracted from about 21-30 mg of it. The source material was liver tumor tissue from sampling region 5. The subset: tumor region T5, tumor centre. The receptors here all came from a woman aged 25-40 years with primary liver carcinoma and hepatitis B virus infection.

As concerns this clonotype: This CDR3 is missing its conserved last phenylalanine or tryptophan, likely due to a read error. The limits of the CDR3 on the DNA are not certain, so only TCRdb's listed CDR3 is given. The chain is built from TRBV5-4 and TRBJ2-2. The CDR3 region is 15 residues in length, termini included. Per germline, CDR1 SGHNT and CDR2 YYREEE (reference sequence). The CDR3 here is CASSLDRGNTGELLY.

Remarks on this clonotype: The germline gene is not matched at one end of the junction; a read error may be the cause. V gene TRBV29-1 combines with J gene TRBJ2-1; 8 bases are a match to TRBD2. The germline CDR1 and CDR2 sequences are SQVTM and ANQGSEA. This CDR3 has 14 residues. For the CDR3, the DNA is TGTATCGCCGCAGGGCTAGCGGGCTACAATGAGCAGTTCTTC. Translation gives CIAAGLAGYNEQFF.

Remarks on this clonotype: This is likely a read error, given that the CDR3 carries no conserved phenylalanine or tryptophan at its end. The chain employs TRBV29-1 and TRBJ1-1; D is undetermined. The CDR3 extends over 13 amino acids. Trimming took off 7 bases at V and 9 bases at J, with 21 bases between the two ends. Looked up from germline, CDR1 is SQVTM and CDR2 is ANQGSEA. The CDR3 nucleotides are TGCAGCGCCCTCCTTTCAGCAGAAAAGCAAGCTTTCTTA. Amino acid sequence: CSALLSAEKQAFL.

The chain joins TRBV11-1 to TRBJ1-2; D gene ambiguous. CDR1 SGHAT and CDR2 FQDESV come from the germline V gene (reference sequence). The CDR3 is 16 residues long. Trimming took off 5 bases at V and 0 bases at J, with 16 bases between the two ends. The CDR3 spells CASSLTPRGTNYGYTF. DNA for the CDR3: TGTGCCAGCAGCCTCACACCACGCGGGACTAACTATGGCTACACCTTC.

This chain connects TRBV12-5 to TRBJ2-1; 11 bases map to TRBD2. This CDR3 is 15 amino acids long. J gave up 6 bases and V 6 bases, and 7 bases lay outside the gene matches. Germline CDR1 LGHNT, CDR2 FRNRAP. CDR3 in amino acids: CASGSPLAGVNEQFF. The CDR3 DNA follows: TGTGCTAGTGGCTCGCCACTAGCGGGAGTCAATGAGCAGTTCTTC.

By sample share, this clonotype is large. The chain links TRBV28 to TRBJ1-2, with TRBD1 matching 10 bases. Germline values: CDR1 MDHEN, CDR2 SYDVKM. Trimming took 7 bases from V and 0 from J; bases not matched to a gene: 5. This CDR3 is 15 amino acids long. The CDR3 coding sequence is TGTGCCAGCATCCAAGGACAGGGGGCTAACTATGGCTACACCTTC. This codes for CASIQGQGANYGYTF.

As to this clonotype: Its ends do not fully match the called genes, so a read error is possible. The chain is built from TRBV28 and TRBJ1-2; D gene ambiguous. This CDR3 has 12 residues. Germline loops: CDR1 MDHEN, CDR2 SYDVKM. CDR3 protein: CANSLPIHGYTF. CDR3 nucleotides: TGTGCCAACAGTTTACCCATCCATGGATACACCTTC.

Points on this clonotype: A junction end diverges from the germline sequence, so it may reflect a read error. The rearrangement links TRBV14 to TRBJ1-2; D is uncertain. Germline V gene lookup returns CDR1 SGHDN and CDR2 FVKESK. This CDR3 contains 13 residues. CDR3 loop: CASSHPRLGGYTF. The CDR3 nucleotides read TGTGCCAGCAGCCATCCCCGGCTGGGTGGCTATACTTTC. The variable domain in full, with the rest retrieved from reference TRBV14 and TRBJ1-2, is EAGVTQFPSHSVIEKGQTVTLRCDPISGHDNLYWYRRVMGKEIKFLLHFVKESKQDESGMPNNRFLAERTGGTYSTLKVQPAELEDSGVYFCASSHPRLGGYTFGSGTRLTVV.

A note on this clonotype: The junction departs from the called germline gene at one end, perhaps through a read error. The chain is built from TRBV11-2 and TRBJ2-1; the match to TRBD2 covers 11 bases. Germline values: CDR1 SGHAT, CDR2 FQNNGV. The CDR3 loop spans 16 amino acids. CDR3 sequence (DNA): TGTGCCAAGAGCACCTCTCTAGCGGGAGGATACAATGAGCAGCTCTTC. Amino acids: CAKSTSLAGGYNEQLF.

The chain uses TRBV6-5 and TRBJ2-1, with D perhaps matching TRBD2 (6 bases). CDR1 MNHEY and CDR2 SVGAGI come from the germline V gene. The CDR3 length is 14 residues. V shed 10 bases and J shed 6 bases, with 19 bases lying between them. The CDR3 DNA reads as TGTGCCACTTCGGAGGGTTGGCCCTCCAATGAGCAGTTCTTC. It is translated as CATSEGWPSNEQFF.

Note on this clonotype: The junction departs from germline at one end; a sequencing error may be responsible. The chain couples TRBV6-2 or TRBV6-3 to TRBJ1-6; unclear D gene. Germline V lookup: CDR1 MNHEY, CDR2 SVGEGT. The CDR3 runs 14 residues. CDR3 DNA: TGTGCCAGCAGTTACTCAAGAGAACATTCACTCCTCCACTTT. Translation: CASSYSREHSLLHF.

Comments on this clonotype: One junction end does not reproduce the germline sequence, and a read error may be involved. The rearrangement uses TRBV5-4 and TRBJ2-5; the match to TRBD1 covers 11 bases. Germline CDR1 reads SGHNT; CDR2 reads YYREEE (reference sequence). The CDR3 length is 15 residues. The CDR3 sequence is CAGSSPRGQGETQYF. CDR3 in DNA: TGTGCCGGCAGCTCTCCAAGGGGACAGGGGGAGACCCAGTATTTC.

The CDR3 region is CASSEARSGLAGIVETQYF. CDR3 DNA sequence: TGTGCCAGCAGTGAAGCTCGATCGGGACTAGCGGGAATTGTTGAGACCCAGTACTTC. The chain joins TRBV6-1 to TRBJ2-5; TRBD2 aligns across 13 bases. From germline, CDR1 is MNHNS and CDR2 SASEGT. V lost 0 bases to trimming and J lost 5 bases; unmatched junction nucleotides: 12. The CDR3 is made up of 19 amino acids.

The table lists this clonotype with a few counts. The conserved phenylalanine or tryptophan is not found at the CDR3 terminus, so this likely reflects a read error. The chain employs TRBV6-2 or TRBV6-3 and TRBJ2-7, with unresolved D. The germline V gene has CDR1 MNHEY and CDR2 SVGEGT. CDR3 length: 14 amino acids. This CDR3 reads CASSYLAIPYEQYL. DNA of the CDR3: TGTGCCAGCAGTTATTTGGCAATCCCCTATGAGCAGTACCTC.

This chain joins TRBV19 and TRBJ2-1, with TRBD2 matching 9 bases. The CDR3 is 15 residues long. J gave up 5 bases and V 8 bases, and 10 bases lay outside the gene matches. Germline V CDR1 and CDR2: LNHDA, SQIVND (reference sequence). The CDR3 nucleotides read TGTGCCAGTCATCCAGCGGGAGGCAACCACAATGAGCAGTTCTTC. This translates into CASHPAGGNHNEQFF.

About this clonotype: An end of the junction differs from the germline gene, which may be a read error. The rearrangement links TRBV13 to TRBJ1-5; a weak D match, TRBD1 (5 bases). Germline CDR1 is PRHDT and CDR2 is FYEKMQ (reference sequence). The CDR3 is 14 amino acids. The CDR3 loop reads CVSSSRIGDQPQHF. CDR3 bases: TGTGTCAGCAGCTCCAGGATAGGGGATCAGCCCCAGCATTTT. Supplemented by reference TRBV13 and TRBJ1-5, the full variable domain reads AAGVIQSPRHLIKEKRETATLKCYPIPRHDTVYWYQQGPGQDPQFLISFYEKMQSDKGSIPDRFSAQQFSDYHSELNMSSLELGDSALYFCVSSSRIGDQPQHFGDGTRLSIL.

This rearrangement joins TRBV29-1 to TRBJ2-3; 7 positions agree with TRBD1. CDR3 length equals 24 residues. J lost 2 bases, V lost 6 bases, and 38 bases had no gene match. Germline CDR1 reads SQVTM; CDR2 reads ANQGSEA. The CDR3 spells CSVEQIQGRQGSAETNGDTDTQYF. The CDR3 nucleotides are TGCAGCGTAGAACAGATACAAGGCCGACAGGGCTCGGCGGAAACTAACGGAGACACAGATACGCAGTATTTT.

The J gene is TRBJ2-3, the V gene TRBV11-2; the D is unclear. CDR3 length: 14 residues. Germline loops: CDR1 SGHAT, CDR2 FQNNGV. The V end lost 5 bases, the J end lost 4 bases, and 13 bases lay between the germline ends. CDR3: CASSLPFAADTQYF. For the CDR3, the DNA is TGTGCCAGCAGCCTCCCATTCGCGGCAGATACGCAGTATTTT.

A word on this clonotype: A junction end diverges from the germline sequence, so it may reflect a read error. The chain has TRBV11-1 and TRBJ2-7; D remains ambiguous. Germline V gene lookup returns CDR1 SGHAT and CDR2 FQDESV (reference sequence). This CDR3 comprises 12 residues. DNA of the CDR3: TGTGACAGCAGCTCCATGGGTTACGAGCAATATTTC. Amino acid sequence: CDSSSMGYEQYF.

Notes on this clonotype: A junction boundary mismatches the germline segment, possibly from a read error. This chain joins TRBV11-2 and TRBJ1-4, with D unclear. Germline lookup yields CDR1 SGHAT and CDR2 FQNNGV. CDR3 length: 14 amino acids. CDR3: CASSLEVGNEILFF. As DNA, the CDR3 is TGTGCCAGCAGCTTAGAGGTTGGGAACGAAATACTGTTTTTT.

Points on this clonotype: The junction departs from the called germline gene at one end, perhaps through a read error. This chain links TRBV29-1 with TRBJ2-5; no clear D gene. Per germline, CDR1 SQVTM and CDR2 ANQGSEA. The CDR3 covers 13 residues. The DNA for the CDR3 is TGCAACGTTGGCTCTTCTGCCAGAGAGACCCAATACTTC. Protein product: CNVGSSARETQYF.